This TCR beta chain was sequenced during a study of blood T cell repertoires in COVID-19. Germline V CDR1 and CDR2: SNHLY, FYNNEI. This CDR3 is 13 amino acids long. Trimming left V 4 bases short and J 4 bases short, with 10 bases between. The method was immunoSEQ multiplex PCR; TCRdb's version includes in-frame clones alone and lacks a portion of them. The data hold about 230,000 clones, with around 83% observed a single time. The chain joins TRBV2 to TRBJ1-2, with a weak D call TRBD1 (5 bases). This sequence originates from a middle-aged man with acute or convalescent COVID-19. The sequenced sample consisted of peripheral blood. CDR3 DNA sequence: TGTGCCAGCAGTGGGGGGAGGGTCTATGGCTACACCTTC. It encodes CASSGGRVYGYTF.